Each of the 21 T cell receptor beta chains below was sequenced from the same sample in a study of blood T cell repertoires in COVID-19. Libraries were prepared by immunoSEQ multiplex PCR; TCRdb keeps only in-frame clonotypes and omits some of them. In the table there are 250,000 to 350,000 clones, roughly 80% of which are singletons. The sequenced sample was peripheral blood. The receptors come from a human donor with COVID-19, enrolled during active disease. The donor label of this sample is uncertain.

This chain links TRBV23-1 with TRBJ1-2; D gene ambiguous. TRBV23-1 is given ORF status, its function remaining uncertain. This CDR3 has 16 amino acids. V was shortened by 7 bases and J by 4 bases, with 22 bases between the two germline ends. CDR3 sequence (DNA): TGCGCCAGCACCCCGAGAAGAACCTTCTGGAGCTATGGCTACACCTTC. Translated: CASTPRRTFWSYGYTF.

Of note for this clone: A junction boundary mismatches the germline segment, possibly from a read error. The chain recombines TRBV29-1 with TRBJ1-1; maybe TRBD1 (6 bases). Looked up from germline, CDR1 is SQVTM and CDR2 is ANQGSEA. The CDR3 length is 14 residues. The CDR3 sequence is CSAEERGMNTEAFF. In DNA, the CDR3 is TGCAGCGCTGAAGAAAGGGGGATGAACACTGAAGCTTTCTTT.

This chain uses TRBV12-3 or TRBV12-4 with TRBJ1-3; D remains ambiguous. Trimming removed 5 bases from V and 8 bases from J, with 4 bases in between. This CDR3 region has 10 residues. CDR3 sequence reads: CASSRDTIYF. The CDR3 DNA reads TGTGCCAGCAGTCGGGACACCATATATTTT.

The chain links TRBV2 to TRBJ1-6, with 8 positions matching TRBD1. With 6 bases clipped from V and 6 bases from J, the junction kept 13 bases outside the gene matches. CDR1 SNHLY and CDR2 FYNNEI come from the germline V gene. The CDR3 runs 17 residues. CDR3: CASRLGTGRPRNSPLHF. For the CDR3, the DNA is TGTGCCAGCAGACTAGGGACAGGTCGACCCCGTAATTCACCCCTCCACTTT.

The DNA for the CDR3 is TGTGCCAGCGTCCAGATGGGACTAGCGGGAGCGGGCGCCGGGGAGCTGTTTTTT. Translated: CASVQMGLAGAGAGELFF. The chain employs TRBV21-1 and TRBJ2-2; the D call in the table, TRBD2, was not verified against the DNA. TRBV21-1 is a pseudogene locus. CDR3 length: 18 amino acids.

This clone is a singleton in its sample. CDR3 coding DNA: TGCGCCAGCAGGGCGGGAGTCGAGCAGTACTTC. The encoded protein is CASRAGVEQYF. The V call is TRBV5-1, the J call TRBJ2-7, with 7 positions matching TRBD2. The CDR3 is 11 amino acids. Germline V CDR1 and CDR2: SGHRS, YFSETQ. The J segment lost 6 bases and the V segment lost 5 bases, leaving 2 bases of the junction unmatched.

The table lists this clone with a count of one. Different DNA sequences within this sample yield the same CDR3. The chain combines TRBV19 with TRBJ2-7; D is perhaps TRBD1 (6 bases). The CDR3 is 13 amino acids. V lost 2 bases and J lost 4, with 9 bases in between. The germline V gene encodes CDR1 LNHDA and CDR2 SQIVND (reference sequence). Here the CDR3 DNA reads TGTGCCAGTAGTATATCTCAGGGGTACGAGCAGTACTTC. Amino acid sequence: CASSISQGYEQYF.

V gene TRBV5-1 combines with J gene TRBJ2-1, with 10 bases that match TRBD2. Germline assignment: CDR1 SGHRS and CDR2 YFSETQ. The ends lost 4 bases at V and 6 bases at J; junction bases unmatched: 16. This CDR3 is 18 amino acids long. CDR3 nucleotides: TGCGCCAGCAGCCGGGGGGTTGTATCAGCGGGAGGGTTCAATGAGCAGTTCTTC. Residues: CASSRGVVSAGGFNEQFF.

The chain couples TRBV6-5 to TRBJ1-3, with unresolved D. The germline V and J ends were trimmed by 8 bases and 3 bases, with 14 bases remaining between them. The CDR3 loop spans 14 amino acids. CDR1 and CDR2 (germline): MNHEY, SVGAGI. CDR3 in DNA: TGTGCCAGCGCGACGGGATTCGATGGAAACACCATATATTTT. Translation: CASATGFDGNTIYF.

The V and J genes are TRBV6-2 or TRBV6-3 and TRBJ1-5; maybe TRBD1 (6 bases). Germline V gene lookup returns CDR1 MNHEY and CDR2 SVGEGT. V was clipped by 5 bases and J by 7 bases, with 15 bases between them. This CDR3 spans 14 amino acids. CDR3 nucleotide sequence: TGTGCCAGCAGTCACCCTCAGGGGAGACAGCCCCAGCATTTT. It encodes CASSHPQGRQPQHF.

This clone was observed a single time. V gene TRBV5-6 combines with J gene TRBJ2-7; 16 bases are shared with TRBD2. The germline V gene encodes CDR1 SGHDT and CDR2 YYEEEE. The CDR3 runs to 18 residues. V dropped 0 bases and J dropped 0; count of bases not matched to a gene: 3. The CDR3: CASSLVGLAGGPSYEQYF. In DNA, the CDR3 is TGTGCCAGCAGCTTGGTGGGACTAGCGGGAGGGCCCTCCTACGAGCAGTACTTC.

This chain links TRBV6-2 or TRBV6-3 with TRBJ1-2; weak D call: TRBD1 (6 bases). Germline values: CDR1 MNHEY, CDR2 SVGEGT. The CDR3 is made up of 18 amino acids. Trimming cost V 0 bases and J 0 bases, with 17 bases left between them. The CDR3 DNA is TGTGCCAGCAGTTACTCGCCCAGGGGCACGATGACTAACTATGGCTACACCTTC. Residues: CASSYSPRGTMTNYGYTF.

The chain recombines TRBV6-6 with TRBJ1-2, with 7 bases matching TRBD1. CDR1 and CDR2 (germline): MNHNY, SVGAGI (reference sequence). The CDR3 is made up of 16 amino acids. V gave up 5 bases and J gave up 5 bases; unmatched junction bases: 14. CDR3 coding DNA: TGTGCCAGCAGTACACGGACAGGCGGGAATGGGTATGGCTACACCTTC. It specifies CASSTRTGGNGYGYTF.

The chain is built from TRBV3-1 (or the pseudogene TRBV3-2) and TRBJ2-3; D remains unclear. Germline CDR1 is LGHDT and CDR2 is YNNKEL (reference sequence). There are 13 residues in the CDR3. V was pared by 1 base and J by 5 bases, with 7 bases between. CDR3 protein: CASSQGGGDTQYF. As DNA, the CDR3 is TGTGCCAGCAGCCAAGGAGGCGGAGATACGCAGTATTTT.

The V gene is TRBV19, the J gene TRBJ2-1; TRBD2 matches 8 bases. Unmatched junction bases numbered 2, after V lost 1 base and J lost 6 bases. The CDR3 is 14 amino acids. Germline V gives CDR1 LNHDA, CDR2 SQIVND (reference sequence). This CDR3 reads CASSIVGTSNEQFF. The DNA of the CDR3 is TGTGCCAGTAGTATAGTGGGGACTAGCAATGAGCAGTTCTTC.

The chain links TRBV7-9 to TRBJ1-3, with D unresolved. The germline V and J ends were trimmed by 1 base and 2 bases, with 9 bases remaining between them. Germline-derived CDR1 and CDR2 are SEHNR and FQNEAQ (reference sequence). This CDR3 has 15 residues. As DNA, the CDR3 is TGTGCCAGCAGCTTAGAACTGATGACTGGAAACACCATATATTTT. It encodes CASSLELMTGNTIYF.

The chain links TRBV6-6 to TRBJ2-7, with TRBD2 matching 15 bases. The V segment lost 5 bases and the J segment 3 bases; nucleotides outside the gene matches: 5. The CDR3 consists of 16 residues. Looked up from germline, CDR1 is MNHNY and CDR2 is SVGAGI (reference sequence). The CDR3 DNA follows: TGTGCCAGCAGTACCCAGGGACTAGCGGGGGGCTACGAGCAGTACTTC. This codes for CASSTQGLAGGYEQYF.

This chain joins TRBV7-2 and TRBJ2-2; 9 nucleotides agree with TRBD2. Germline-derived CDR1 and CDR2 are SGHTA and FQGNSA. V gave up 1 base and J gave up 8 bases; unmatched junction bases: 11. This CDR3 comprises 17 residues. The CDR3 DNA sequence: TGTGCCAGCAGCTTAGTTTCTAGCGGGGCCCAGACAGGGGAGCTGTTTTTT. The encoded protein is CASSLVSSGAQTGELFF.

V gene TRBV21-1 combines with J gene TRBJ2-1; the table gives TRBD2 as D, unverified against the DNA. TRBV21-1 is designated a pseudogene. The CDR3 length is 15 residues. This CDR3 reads CASSTGTSVYNEQFF. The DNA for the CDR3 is TGTGCCAGCAGCACGGGGACTAGCGTTTACAATGAGCAGTTCTTC.

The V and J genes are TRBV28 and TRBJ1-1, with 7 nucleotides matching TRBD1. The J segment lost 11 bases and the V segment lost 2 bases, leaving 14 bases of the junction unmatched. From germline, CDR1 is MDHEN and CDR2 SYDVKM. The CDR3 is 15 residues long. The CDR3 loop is CASSLPYLGPRGAFF. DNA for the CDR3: TGTGCCAGCAGTTTACCCTACCTGGGCCCCAGGGGGGCTTTCTTT.

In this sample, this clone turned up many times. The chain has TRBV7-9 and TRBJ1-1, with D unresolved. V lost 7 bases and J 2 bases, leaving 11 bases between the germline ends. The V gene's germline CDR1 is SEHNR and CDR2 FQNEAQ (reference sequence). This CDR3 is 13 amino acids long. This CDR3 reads CASTLEINTEAFF. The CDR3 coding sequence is TGTGCCAGCACCCTGGAGATTAACACTGAAGCTTTCTTT.